The 18 T cell receptor beta chains below come from one sample, sequenced in a study of early T cells in non-severe SARS-CoV-2 infection. TCRdb reprocessed the 5' RACE reads with MiXCR, giving one entry per CDR3 protein. The sample shows about 55,000 distinct CDR3 sequences, about 15% of them seen only once. The sequenced sample was whole blood, obtained at baseline. Receptors originate from an adult who was a healthcare worker with PCR-confirmed SARS-CoV-2 infection or an uninfected control (not recorded which).

This clonotype occurred a few times. The V call is TRBV7-9, the J call TRBJ2-7, with D uncertain. Germline-derived CDR1 and CDR2 are SEHNR and FQNEAQ (reference sequence). The V gene lost 1 base and the J gene lost 6 bases, with 4 bases spanning the gap. This CDR3 is 11 amino acids long. CDR3 amino acids: CASSLVGEQYF. Here the CDR3 DNA reads TGTGCCAGCAGCTTAGTCGGCGAGCAGTACTTC.

The chain employs TRBV7-6 and TRBJ1-4, with 9 bases matching TRBD1. This CDR3 has 16 amino acids. The germline V gene encodes CDR1 SGHVS and CDR2 FNYEAQ. Trimming cost V 5 bases and J 8 bases; bases outside gene matches: 12. The CDR3 bases are TGTGCCAGCAGCCGAGAAGGGGGGACAGGGAACGAAAAACTGTTTTTT. Amino acid sequence: CASSREGGTGNEKLFF.

V gene TRBV7-2 combines with J gene TRBJ1-1; 8 bases line up with TRBD1. V lost 4 bases and J lost 10; bases outside the gene matches: 11. Looked up from germline, CDR1 is SGHTA and CDR2 is FQGNSA. The CDR3 has 14 residues. The CDR3 loop is CASSSTRTGPLAFF. CDR3 sequence (DNA): TGTGCCAGCAGCTCAACCCGGACAGGGCCCTTAGCTTTCTTT.

In the case of this clonotype: It may be a read error: a sequence one base away is much more abundant. V gene TRBV12-3 or TRBV12-4 combines with J gene TRBJ2-4; TRBD1 might be the D (5 bases). V was clipped by 5 bases and J by 3 bases, with 8 bases between them. The CDR3 loop spans 13 amino acids. The CDR3 sequence is CASSQDNKNIQYF. The DNA of the CDR3 is TGTGCCAGCAGTCAGGACAACAAAAACATTCAGTACTTC.

V and J are TRBV20-1 and TRBJ2-1; 13 nucleotides agree with TRBD2. Germline lookup yields CDR1 DFQATT and CDR2 SNEGSKA (reference sequence). The ends lost 0 bases at V and 4 bases at J; junction bases unmatched: 6. The CDR3 has 17 amino acids. The CDR3 loop reads CSARDRRLAGGYNEQFF. The CDR3 coding sequence is TGCAGTGCTAGAGATAGAAGACTAGCGGGGGGTTACAATGAGCAGTTCTTC.

At least ten counts were recorded for this clonotype. V is TRBV10-3 and J is TRBJ1-3; D call uncertain. V dropped 2 bases and J dropped 7 bases, with 9 bases sitting between them. The CDR3 runs 13 residues. Germline values: CDR1 ENHRY, CDR2 SYGVKD. This CDR3 is CAISEGRRNTIYF. The DNA for the CDR3 is TGTGCCATCAGTGAGGGGAGGAGGAACACCATATATTTT.

The chain combines TRBV4-1 with TRBJ2-3, with D unclear. The CDR3 contains 14 residues. Germline values: CDR1 MGHRA, CDR2 YSYEKL. V was trimmed by 1 base and J by 6 bases, leaving 11 bases between them. The CDR3 DNA sequence: TGCGCCAGCAGCCAAGGGGCCAATCTGGATACGCAGTATTTT. It is translated as CASSQGANLDTQYF.

In this sample, this clonotype turned up a few times. The V and J genes are TRBV12-3 or TRBV12-4 and TRBJ2-7, with D possibly being TRBD1 or TRBD2 (6 bases each). The CDR3 has 13 amino acids. V was pared by 4 bases and J by 7 bases, with 14 bases between. The CDR3 bases are TGTGCCAGCAGTTCCCCGGGGGCGCGTGAGCAGTACTTC. Residues: CASSSPGAREQYF.

At least ten counts were recorded for this clonotype. The chain employs TRBV9 and TRBJ1-3; D is undetermined. CDR3 length: 15 amino acids. Germline V lookup: CDR1 SGDLS, CDR2 YYNGEE. Between the trimmed V and J ends, which lost 4 bases and 0 bases, there was a span of 11 bases. The CDR3 is CASSPSPGSGNTIYF. The CDR3, as DNA: TGTGCCAGCAGCCCTTCCCCCGGCTCTGGAAACACCATATATTTT.

The chain employs TRBV10-1 and TRBJ1-1; 7 bases match TRBD1. This CDR3 comprises 13 residues. CDR1 and CDR2 (germline): WNHNN, SYGVQD (reference sequence). Unmatched junction bases numbered 4, after V lost 5 bases and J lost 4 bases. The CDR3 is CASSLQGITEAFF. CDR3 DNA sequence: TGCGCCAGCAGTTTACAGGGGATCACTGAAGCTTTCTTT.

The chain couples TRBV11-2 to TRBJ1-2; the match to TRBD1 covers 7 bases. J lost 7 bases, V lost 0 bases, and 5 bases had no gene match. Germline CDR1 and CDR2: SGHAT and FQNNGV. The CDR3 loop spans 14 amino acids. CDR3 region: CASSLDSTGLGYTF. CDR3 nucleotides: TGTGCCAGCAGCTTAGATTCGACAGGGCTTGGCTACACCTTC.

This clonotype appeared a few times. The chain joins TRBV10-3 to TRBJ1-2; possible D gene TRBD1, 6 bases. The germline V and J ends were trimmed by 6 bases and 4 bases, with 9 bases remaining between them. Germline CDR1 and CDR2: ENHRY and SYGVKD. The CDR3 is 12 amino acids. The CDR3 loop is CAISKDSYGYTF. CDR3 in DNA: TGTGCCATCAGCAAGGACAGCTATGGCTACACCTTC.

The rearrangement uses TRBV2 and TRBJ2-1; 10 bases map to TRBD2. This CDR3 has 13 amino acids. Germline values: CDR1 SNHLY, CDR2 FYNNEI. V was clipped by 1 base and J by 14 bases; unmatched bases: 5. CDR3 DNA: TGTGCCAGCAGTGAAGGTGCCCTAGCGGGGGAGTTCTTC. Translating gives CASSEGALAGEFF.

This clonotype was observed a few times. The chain links TRBV12-3 or TRBV12-4 to TRBJ2-3; no clear D. The V and J ends lost 6 bases and 3 bases respectively, with 7 bases between them. This CDR3 is built from 12 residues. The CDR3 is CASSPWTDTQYF. Written as DNA, the CDR3 is TGTGCCAGCAGCCCCTGGACAGATACGCAGTATTTT.

In its sample, this clonotype was seen a few times. The gene calls are TRBV5-4 and TRBJ2-5; a possible D gene is TRBD1 (6 bases). The CDR3 is made up of 15 amino acids. V was clipped by 0 bases and J by 5 bases, with 14 bases between them. Germline CDR1 SGHNT, CDR2 YYREEE (reference sequence). The CDR3 sequence is CASSLARQGPETQYF. The CDR3 DNA reads as TGTGCCAGCAGCTTGGCCCGGCAGGGGCCGGAGACCCAGTACTTC. Supplemented by reference TRBV5-4 and TRBJ2-5, the full variable domain reads ETGVTQSPTHLIKTRGQQVTLRCSSQSGHNTVSWYQQALGQGPQFIFQYYREEENGRGNFPPRFSGLQFPNYSSELNVNALELDDSALYLCASSLARQGPETQYFGPGTRLLVL.

In its sample, this clonotype was seen a few times. This chain connects TRBV7-9 to TRBJ1-1; unclear D gene. The germline V gene encodes CDR1 SEHNR and CDR2 FQNEAQ (reference sequence). Trimming took off 4 bases at V and 1 base at J, with 4 bases between the two ends. The CDR3 has 12 amino acids. Written as DNA, the CDR3 is TGTGCCAGCAGCTCAGCGAACACTGAAGCTTTCTTT. This sequence encodes CASSSANTEAFF.

This clonotype was found a few times. V usage is TRBV29-1 and J usage is TRBJ2-1; TRBD2 matches 13 bases. The CDR3 is made up of 16 amino acids. Germline V lookup: CDR1 SQVTM, CDR2 ANQGSEA. J was trimmed by 1 base and V by 6 bases; bases with no gene match: 6. CDR3 in amino acids: CSVVTSGGASYNEQFF. The CDR3 DNA reads as TGCAGCGTCGTCACTAGCGGGGGGGCGTCCTACAATGAGCAGTTCTTC.

This clonotype was seen many times. The rearrangement uses TRBV2 and TRBJ1-2; the D is unclear. This CDR3 is built from 14 residues. The V end was cut by 5 bases, the J end by 1 base, with 11 bases between. In germline, CDR1 is SNHLY, CDR2 FYNNEI. The CDR3 DNA follows: TGTGCCAGCAGTAAATCGACGGATAACTATGGCTACACCTTC. This translates into CASSKSTDNYGYTF.